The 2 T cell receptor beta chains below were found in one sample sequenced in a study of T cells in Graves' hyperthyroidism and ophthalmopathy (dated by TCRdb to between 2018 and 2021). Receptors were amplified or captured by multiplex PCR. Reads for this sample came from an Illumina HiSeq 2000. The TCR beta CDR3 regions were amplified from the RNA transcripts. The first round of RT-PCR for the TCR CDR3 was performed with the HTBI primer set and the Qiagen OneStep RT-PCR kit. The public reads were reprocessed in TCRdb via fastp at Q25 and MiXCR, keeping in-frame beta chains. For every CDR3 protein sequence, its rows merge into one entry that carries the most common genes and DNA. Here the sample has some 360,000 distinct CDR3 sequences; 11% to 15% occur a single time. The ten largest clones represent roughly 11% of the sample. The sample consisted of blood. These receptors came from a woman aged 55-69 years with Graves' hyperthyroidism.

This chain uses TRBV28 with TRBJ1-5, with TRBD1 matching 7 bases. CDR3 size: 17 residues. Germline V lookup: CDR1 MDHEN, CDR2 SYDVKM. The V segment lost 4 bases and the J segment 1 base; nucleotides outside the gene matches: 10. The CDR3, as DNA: TGTGCCAGCAGTTCTAAGACAGGGTTTACAAGCAATCAGCCCCAGCATTTT. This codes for CASSSKTGFTSNQPQHF.

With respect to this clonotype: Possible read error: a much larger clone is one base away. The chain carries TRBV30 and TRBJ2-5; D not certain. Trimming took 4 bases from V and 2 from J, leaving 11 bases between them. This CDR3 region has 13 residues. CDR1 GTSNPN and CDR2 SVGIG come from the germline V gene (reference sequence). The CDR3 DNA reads TGTGCCTGGAATGTAGGGCAGCAAGAGACCCAGTACTTC. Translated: CAWNVGQQETQYF. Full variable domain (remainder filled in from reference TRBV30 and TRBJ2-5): SQTIHQWPATLVQPVGSPLSLECTVEGTSNPNLYWYRQAAGRGLQLLFYSVGIGQISSEVPQNLSASRPQDRQFILSSKKLLLSDSGFYLCAWNVGQQETQYFGPGTRLLVL.